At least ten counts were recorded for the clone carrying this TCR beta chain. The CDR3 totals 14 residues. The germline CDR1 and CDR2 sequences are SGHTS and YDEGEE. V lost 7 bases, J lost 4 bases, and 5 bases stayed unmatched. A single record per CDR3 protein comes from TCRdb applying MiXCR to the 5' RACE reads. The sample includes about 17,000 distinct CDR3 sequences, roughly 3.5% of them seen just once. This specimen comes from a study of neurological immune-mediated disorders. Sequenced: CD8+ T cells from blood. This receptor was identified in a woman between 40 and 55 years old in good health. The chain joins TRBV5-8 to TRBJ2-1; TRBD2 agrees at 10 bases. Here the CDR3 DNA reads TGTGCCAGCGGGCTAGCGGGAGCATACAATGAGCAGTTCTTC. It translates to CASGLAGAYNEQFF.